Below, 20 T cell receptor beta chains from the same sample are listed, as sequenced in a study of metastatic and nonmetastatic thyroid tumors. No patient had received any treatment before thyroid surgery. TCRdb reanalyzed the PCR reads with MiXCR. The sample includes approximately 24,000 clones, about 15% seen only once; the top ten take more than 3%. Sequenced sample: blood. These receptors came from a female donor with papillary thyroid cancer or a benign thyroid nodule (not recorded which). Some clones in this sample may be carry-over from other donors' samples.

This clone showed up many times. Given a much more abundant clone one base away, this may be a read error. The gene calls are TRBV12-3 or TRBV12-4 and TRBJ2-1; 14 bases agree with TRBD2. This CDR3 region has 15 residues. The V and J ends lost 6 bases and 9 bases, in that order; junction bases with no gene match: 7. The CDR3 coding sequence is TGTGCCAGCAGGCGACTAGCGGGAGGGAGGAGTGAGCAGTTCTTC. Encoded protein: CASRRLAGGRSEQFF.

This clone was recorded at least ten times. Germline is not matched at one junction end, which may reflect a read error. The rearrangement joins TRBV20-1 to TRBJ1-1; no firm D call. This CDR3 has 13 amino acids. Germline V gene data show CDR1 as DFQATT and CDR2 as SNEGSKA (reference sequence). The CDR3 loop is CSARGGVSTEAFF. The CDR3 DNA reads as TGCAGTGCGAGAGGTGGGGTAAGCACTGAAGCTTTCTTT.

In the case of this clone: An end of the junction differs from the germline gene, which may be a read error. The chain couples TRBV18 to TRBJ2-5, with TRBD2 identical over 7 bases. The CDR3 contains 18 residues. The germline V gene encodes CDR1 KGHSH and CDR2 LQKENI. The CDR3, as DNA: TGTGTCAGCTCACCATGGCCAACCAAGAGAGCGGGAAGGGAGACCCAGTACTTC. Translation gives CVSSPWPTKRAGRETQYF.

To note about this clone: One end of the junction varies from germline; a read error may be responsible. Other DNA sequences in the same sample also yield this CDR3. In DNA form, the CDR3 reads TGTGCAAGCACCCTGACAGGGGGGAACCAGCCCCAGCATTTT. Translated: CASTLTGGNQPQHF. The chain couples TRBV2 to TRBJ1-5; 9 positions match TRBD1. The CDR3 is 14 residues long. Germline V gives CDR1 SNHLY, CDR2 FYNNEI.

This clone showed up many times. The rearrangement uses TRBV5-4 and TRBJ2-7; TRBD1 is a possible D gene (5 bases). CDR1 and CDR2 (germline): SGHNT, YYREEE (reference sequence). The CDR3 runs to 15 residues. The V end was cut by 4 bases, the J end by 4 bases, with 18 bases between. The CDR3 protein is CASSPNRAGSYEQYF. In DNA, the CDR3 is TGTGCCAGCAGCCCGAATCGGGCAGGGTCGTACGAGCAGTACTTC.

This clone was seen once. The V gene is TRBV3-1, the J gene TRBJ2-7; 7 bases are a match to TRBD1. This CDR3 contains 14 residues. The J segment lost 2 bases and the V segment lost 4 bases, leaving 5 bases of the junction unmatched. Germline CDR1 and CDR2: LGHDT and YNNKEL (reference sequence). CDR3 amino acids: CASSPWTGTYEQYF. CDR3 bases: TGTGCCAGCAGCCCCTGGACAGGCACCTACGAGCAGTACTTC.

In regard to this clone: With a much larger clone just one base away, this may be a read error. The chain has TRBV3-1 and TRBJ2-1, with 7 bases identical to TRBD2. V dropped 4 bases and J dropped 10; count of bases not matched to a gene: 13. The CDR3 totals 15 residues. Germline CDR1 and CDR2: LGHDT and YNNKEL (reference sequence). The CDR3 DNA is TGTGCCAGCAGCCTAAGAGGGGAGAACGGGAGGGAGCAGTTCTTC. As protein: CASSLRGENGREQFF.

The sample holds many counts of this clone. The rearrangement joins TRBV28 to TRBJ2-5; weak D call: TRBD1 (6 bases). The CDR3 length is 16 residues. Germline loops: CDR1 MDHEN, CDR2 SYDVKM. Deletions cut 1 base from V and 4 bases from J, with 16 bases between. Here the CDR3 DNA reads TGTGCCAGCAGTTTATTAGGACAGCTGGGTGGAGAGACCCAGTACTTC. Residues: CASSLLGQLGGETQYF.

V and J are TRBV28 and TRBJ2-2, with a tentative D call TRBD2 (5 bases). Germline V gives CDR1 MDHEN, CDR2 SYDVKM. The CDR3 runs to 15 residues. The ends were cut back, 5 bases at V and 7 bases at J, with 17 bases in the middle. The chain's CDR3 is CASSQPLDRDGELFF. CDR3 nucleotide sequence: TGTGCCAGCAGTCAACCACTCGACCGGGACGGGGAGCTGTTTTTT.

In this sample, this clone turned up many times. This chain joins TRBV28 and TRBJ2-5, with 10 nucleotides matching TRBD1. The junction had 6 bases not matched to a gene; V was cut back by 6 bases and J by 5 bases. Germline loops: CDR1 MDHEN, CDR2 SYDVKM. This CDR3 has 14 residues. The CDR3 DNA follows: TGTGCCAGCAGAGGGGACAGGGGTGGTGAGACCCAGTACTTC. Translated: CASRGDRGGETQYF.

This clone was seen many times. The gene calls are TRBV4-2 and TRBJ2-3; tentative D call: TRBD2 (5 bases). From germline, CDR1 is LGHNA and CDR2 YNFKEQ. V shed 3 bases and J shed 0 bases, with 22 bases lying between them. CDR3 length equals 19 residues. In DNA form, the CDR3 reads TGTGCCAGCAGCCACCCTAGCTTGGGGAGAAACCCTAGCACAGATACGCAGTATTTT. This encodes CASSHPSLGRNPSTDTQYF.

This clone was observed many times. The rearrangement joins TRBV10-2 to TRBJ2-4; D call uncertain. Trimming stripped 5 bases from V and 4 bases from J, with 9 bases between. The CDR3 sequence is 13 residues long. The germline gives CDR1 WSHSY, CDR2 SAAADI. The CDR3 loop reads CASSRSTKNIQYF. For the CDR3, the DNA is TGCGCCAGCAGTCGGAGTACTAAAAACATTCAGTACTTC.

This clone appeared a few times. The chain uses TRBV27 and TRBJ2-3; D is perhaps TRBD2 (5 bases). The CDR3 spans 16 residues. Germline values: CDR1 MNHEY, CDR2 SMNVEV (reference sequence). V lost 7 bases and J 2 bases, leaving 19 bases between the germline ends. Written as DNA, the CDR3 is TGTGCCAGCATTTACTGGTTCTACGGGAACACAGATACGCAGTATTTT. Residues: CASIYWFYGNTDTQYF.

In this sample, this clone turned up many times. CDR3 region: CASSFSGTYEQYF. DNA for the CDR3: TGTGCCAGCAGTTTCTCTGGGACCTACGAGCAGTACTTC. This rearrangement joins TRBV27 to TRBJ2-7; D remains ambiguous. Germline V lookup: CDR1 MNHEY, CDR2 SMNVEV (reference sequence). Trimming removed 3 bases at V and 2 bases at J, with 8 bases between. This CDR3 region has 13 residues.

Turning to this clone: The junction departs from germline at one end; a sequencing error may be responsible. The chain is built from TRBV11-1 and TRBJ2-1, with D uncertain. CDR3 length: 15 amino acids. Germline V gives CDR1 SGHAT, CDR2 FQDESV (reference sequence). Here the CDR3 DNA reads TGTGTCAGCAGCTTAAAGGTACAGCCGATCGATGAGCAGTTCTTC. Amino acid sequence: CVSSLKVQPIDEQFF.

This clone was seen at least ten times. The V gene is TRBV5-6, the J gene TRBJ1-1; D is unresolved. This CDR3 has 16 amino acids. Germline lookup yields CDR1 SGHDT and CDR2 YYEEEE. The germline V and J ends were trimmed by 0 bases and 1 base, with 13 bases remaining between them. CDR3 nucleotides: TGTGCCAGCAGCTTGGGGGGTTTTCGTGGGAACACTGAAGCTTTCTTT. It yields the protein CASSLGGFRGNTEAFF.

This clone was detected ten times or more. The J gene is TRBJ1-4, the V gene TRBV7-9, with D perhaps matching TRBD1 (5 bases). Trimming took 4 bases from V and 6 from J, leaving 12 bases between them. The CDR3 has 14 residues. The V gene's germline CDR1 is SEHNR and CDR2 FQNEAQ (reference sequence). The DNA for the CDR3 is TGTGCCAGCAGCTCAGTCGCGGGGGATGAAAAACTGTTTTTT. It encodes CASSSVAGDEKLFF.

Ten or more counts support this clone. The V and J genes are TRBV28 and TRBJ2-7; D gene ambiguous. Per germline, CDR1 MDHEN and CDR2 SYDVKM. There are 13 residues in the CDR3. Trimming stripped 6 bases from V and 0 bases from J, with 9 bases between. The CDR3 region is CASSSRFSYEQYF. DNA for the CDR3: TGTGCCAGCAGCTCCAGGTTCTCCTACGAGCAGTACTTC. Full variable domain (rest looked up from reference TRBV28 and TRBJ2-7): DVKVTQSSRYLVKRTGEKVFLECVQDMDHENMFWYRQDPGLGLRLIYFSYDVKMKEKGDIPEGYSVSREKKERFSLILESASTNQTSMYLCASSSRFSYEQYFGPGTRLTVT.

This clone ranks as medium-sized. The CDR3 region is CASSSFLGGGHSYEQYF. DNA of the CDR3: TGTGCCAGCAGTTCTTTCTTAGGTGGGGGACACTCCTACGAGCAGTACTTC. The chain is built from TRBV27 and TRBJ2-7; maybe TRBD1 (6 bases). The CDR3 is made up of 17 amino acids. Trimming took off 4 bases at V and 0 bases at J, with 19 bases between the two ends. Germline assignment: CDR1 MNHEY and CDR2 SMNVEV (reference sequence).

This clone showed up many times. The gene calls are TRBV27 and TRBJ2-3; perhaps D is TRBD1 or TRBD2 (5 bases each). Trimming removed 6 bases from V and 6 bases from J, with 13 bases in between. There are 13 residues in the CDR3. CDR1 is MNHEY, CDR2 SMNVEV, per germline (reference sequence). CDR3 sequence reads: CASRGVFVDTQYF. The CDR3 DNA is TGTGCCAGCAGGGGGGTTTTTGTGGATACGCAGTATTTT.